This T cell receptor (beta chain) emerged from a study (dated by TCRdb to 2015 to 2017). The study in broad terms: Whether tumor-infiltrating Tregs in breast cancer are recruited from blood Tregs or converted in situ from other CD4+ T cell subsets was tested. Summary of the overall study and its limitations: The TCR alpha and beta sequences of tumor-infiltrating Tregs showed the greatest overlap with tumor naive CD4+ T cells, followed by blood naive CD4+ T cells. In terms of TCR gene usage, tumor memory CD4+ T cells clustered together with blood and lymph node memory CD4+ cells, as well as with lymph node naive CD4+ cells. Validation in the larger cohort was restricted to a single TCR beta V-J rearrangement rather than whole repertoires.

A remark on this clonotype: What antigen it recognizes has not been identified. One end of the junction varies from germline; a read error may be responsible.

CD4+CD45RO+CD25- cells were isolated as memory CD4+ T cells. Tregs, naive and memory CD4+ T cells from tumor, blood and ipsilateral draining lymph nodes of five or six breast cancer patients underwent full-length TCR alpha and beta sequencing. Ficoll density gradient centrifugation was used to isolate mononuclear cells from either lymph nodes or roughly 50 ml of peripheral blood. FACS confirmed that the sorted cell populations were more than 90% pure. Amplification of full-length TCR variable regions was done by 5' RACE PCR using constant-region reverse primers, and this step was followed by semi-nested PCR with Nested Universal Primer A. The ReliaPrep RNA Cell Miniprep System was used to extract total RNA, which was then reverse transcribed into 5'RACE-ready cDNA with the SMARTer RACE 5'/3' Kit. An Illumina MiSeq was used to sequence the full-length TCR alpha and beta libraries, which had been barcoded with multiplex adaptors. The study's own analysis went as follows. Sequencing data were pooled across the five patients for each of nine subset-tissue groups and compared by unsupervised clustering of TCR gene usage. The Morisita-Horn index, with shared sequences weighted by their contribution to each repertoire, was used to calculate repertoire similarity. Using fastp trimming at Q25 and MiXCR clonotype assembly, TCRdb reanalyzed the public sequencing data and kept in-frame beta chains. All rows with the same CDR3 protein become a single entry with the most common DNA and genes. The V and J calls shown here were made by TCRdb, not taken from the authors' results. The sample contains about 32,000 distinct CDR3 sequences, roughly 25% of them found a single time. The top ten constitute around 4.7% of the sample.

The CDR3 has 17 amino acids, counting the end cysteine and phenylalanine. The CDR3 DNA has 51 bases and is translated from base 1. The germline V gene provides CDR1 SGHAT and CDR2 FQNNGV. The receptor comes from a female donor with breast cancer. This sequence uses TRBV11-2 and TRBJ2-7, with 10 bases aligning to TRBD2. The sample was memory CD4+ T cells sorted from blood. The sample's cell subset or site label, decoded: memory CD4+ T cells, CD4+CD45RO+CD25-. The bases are TGTGCCAACAGCTTAGGGTGGACTAGCGGACCATCTCACGAGCAGTACTTC. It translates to CANSLGWTSGPSHEQYF.